The rows below give T cell receptor beta chains drawn from one sample of a study of T cell responses to AZD1222 COVID-19 vaccine. TCRdb's table, derived via immunoSEQ multiplex PCR, lists solely in-frame clones and lacks some. In the table there are fewer than 150,000 clones, roughly 86% of which are singletons. The sequencing used peripheral blood, collected 28 days after the second AZD1222 dose. All receptors come from an adult who received the AZD1222 COVID-19 vaccine. Each CDR3 is given without its conserved first and last residue. A D gene is named only where the DNA matches it firmly.

V gene,D gene,J gene,CDR3 protein
TRBV7-9,TRBD2,TRBJ2-1,ASSLALAGVYNEQF
TRBV5-1,NA,TRBJ2-1,ASSPLEGAYNEQF
TRBV19,NA,TRBJ1-5,ASSPGHFNQPQH
TRBV6-5,NA,TRBJ1-5,ASSRSRGNQPQH
TRBV7-2,TRBD1,TRBJ1-6,ASRRTGTGSSPLH
TRBV6-5,NA,TRBJ1-4,ASSYSRGGNEKLF
TRBV7-9,TRBD1,TRBJ2-3,ASSFGTGQIYDTQY
TRBV5-1,TRBD1,TRBJ2-5,ASSLSGQQETQY
TRBV28,TRBD1,TRBJ1-6,ASSPPSGQEARPLH
TRBV4-1,TRBD1,TRBJ1-1,ASSQVTGTANTEAF
TRBV2,TRBD2,TRBJ2-1,ASMSASGNNEQF
TRBV29-1,TRBD1,TRBJ2-3,SSGGQVASTDTQY
TRBV27,NA,TRBJ1-4,ASRRGLESEKLF
TRBV7-9,NA,TRBJ2-7,ASSKTNPSYEQY
TRBV27,TRBD1,TRBJ1-4,ASSLSQTGGTNEKLF
TRBV28,NA,TRBJ2-1,ASSLGGPPYNEQF
TRBV27,NA,TRBJ2-7,ASRPRVHSYEQY
TRBV30,TRBD2,TRBJ2-7,AWNPGLALYEQY
TRBV5-8,NA,TRBJ1-2,ASSLYRDHYGYT
TRBV21-1,NA,TRBJ2-7,ASSGSQAGAPHYEQY
TRBV5-1,NA,TRBJ1-2,ASSSGAANYGYT
TRBV29-1,TRBD2,TRBJ2-2,SVQRLAGTNTGELF
TRBV2,NA,TRBJ1-5,ASSVGDSPY
TRBV21-1,NA,TRBJ2-1,ASSAPLAGEYNEQF
TRBV20-1,NA,TRBJ2-5,SGPHGETQY
TRBV11-2,NA,TRBJ2-1,ASSPAFDEQF
TRBV5-6,NA,TRBJ1-4,ASSVQGYLYEKLF
TRBV5-1,TRBD1,TRBJ1-4,ASSWGQGGEKLF
TRBV5-4,NA,TRBJ1-1,ASSLGRINTEAF
TRBV11-2,TRBD2,TRBJ2-1,ASSIGAGLPNEQF
TRBV2,NA,TRBJ2-3,ASSIDKTQY
TRBV7-9,NA,TRBJ1-3,ASSLSGISGNTIY
TRBV30,NA,TRBJ1-2,AWSVLYGYT
TRBV5-1,NA,TRBJ1-1,ASSLGGGMNTEAF
TRBV11-3,NA,TRBJ1-1,ASASSGYEAF
TRBV12-3/TRBV12-4,NA,TRBJ1-4,ASSFGTHEKLF
TRBV5-1,NA,TRBJ2-3,ASSWNSLLDTQY
TRBV28,NA,TRBJ2-7,ASSTPVGLAVTYEQY
TRBV4-3,NA,TRBJ1-3,ASSQGHPGNTIY
TRBV20-1,TRBD1,TRBJ1-1,SASRTGTKPEAF
TRBV29-1,TRBD1,TRBJ1-4,SATGTGVEKLF
TRBV30,TRBD1,TRBJ1-1,AWALGQRTEAF
TRBV7-2,NA,TRBJ1-4,ASSLGGQLNEKLF
TRBV4-2,NA,TRBJ1-3,ASSQDLDYGNTIY
TRBV29-1,NA,TRBJ2-1,SVVALASTPNEQF